The 13 T cell receptor beta chains given below trace back to one sample, sequenced in a study of T cell responses to AZD1222 COVID-19 vaccine. Generated by immunoSEQ multiplex PCR, the TCRdb table keeps only in-frame clones and is missing some. The sample contains around 110,000 clones, roughly 90% of which appear only once. Source: peripheral blood, taken 28 days after the second AZD1222 dose. These receptors all come from an adult who received the AZD1222 COVID-19 vaccine.

In its sample, this clone was seen many times. This chain links TRBV6-2 or TRBV6-3 with TRBJ2-7, with 9 bases that match TRBD2. The CDR3 loop spans 14 amino acids. J gave up 5 bases and V 5 bases, and 7 bases lay outside the gene matches. From germline, CDR1 is MNHEY and CDR2 SVGEGT. The CDR3 region is CASSIAGEGDEQYF. In DNA form, the CDR3 reads TGTGCCAGCAGTATAGCGGGAGAGGGGGACGAGCAGTACTTC.

This clone was observed a single time. The chain combines TRBV10-2 with TRBJ1-1; D is unresolved. With 3 bases removed from V and 5 bases from J, the gap between germline ends came to 10 bases. This CDR3 has 13 amino acids. Germline V CDR1 and CDR2: WSHSY, SAAADI. DNA of the CDR3: TGCGCCAGCAGTGACCTTCTTGAGACTGAAGCTTTCTTT. It is translated as CASSDLLETEAFF.

Note on this clone: Other DNA sequences within the sample encode an identical CDR3. The V call is TRBV5-1, the J call TRBJ1-4, with D possibly matching TRBD1 (5 bases). The V gene's germline CDR1 is SGHRS and CDR2 YFSETQ. V lost 1 base, J lost 2 bases, and 9 bases lay in between. This CDR3 spans 15 amino acids. CDR3 nucleotides: TGCGCCAGCAGCTTGCAGGGAGGTACTAATGAAAAACTGTTTTTT. Translating it yields CASSLQGGTNEKLFF. The whole variable domain, filled in from reference TRBV5-1 and TRBJ1-4, reads KAGVTQTPRYLIKTRGQQVTLSCSPISGHRSVSWYQQTPGQGLQFLFEYFSETQRNKGNFPGRFSGRQFSNSRSEMNVSTLELGDSALYLCASSLQGGTNEKLFFGSGTQLSVL.

The chain couples TRBV28 to TRBJ2-7; 9 nucleotides line up with TRBD1. Trimming at V came to 5 bases and at J to 7 bases, leaving 9 bases not matched to a gene. This CDR3 is built from 14 residues. Germline V lookup: CDR1 MDHEN, CDR2 SYDVKM. CDR3 in amino acids: CASSAGQGLREQYF. The DNA for the CDR3 is TGTGCCAGCAGTGCCGGACAGGGGCTGAGGGAGCAGTACTTC.

V usage is TRBV2 and J usage is TRBJ2-1; possible D gene TRBD2, 5 bases. The ends were cut back, 11 bases at V and 0 bases at J, with 14 bases in the middle. Germline V CDR1 and CDR2: SNHLY, FYNNEI. CDR3 size: 14 residues. CDR3 coding DNA: TGTGCCGGCCTGGGAGACACCTCCTACAATGAGCAGTTCTTC. Translating it yields CAGLGDTSYNEQFF.

V gene TRBV10-3 combines with J gene TRBJ2-7; the D is unclear. The CDR3 runs 12 residues. V was cut by 7 bases and J by 7 bases, with 14 bases left in between. The germline gives CDR1 ENHRY, CDR2 SYGVKD. CDR3 residues: CAITDSKEEQYF. In nucleotides, the CDR3 is TGTGCCATCACCGATTCGAAAGAGGAGCAGTACTTC.

The chain carries TRBV7-9 and TRBJ2-3; D may be TRBD1 or TRBD2 (6 bases each). CDR3 length: 15 amino acids. V gave up 5 bases and J gave up 5 bases, with 17 bases separating them. Per germline, CDR1 SEHNR and CDR2 FQNEAQ (reference sequence). The DNA of the CDR3 is TGTGCCAGCAGCATGCGGGTAGGGGGAGGAGATACGCAGTATTTT. Its protein is CASSMRVGGGDTQYF. The whole variable domain, remainder taken from reference TRBV7-9 and TRBJ2-3, is DTGVSQNPRHKITKRGQNVTFRCDPISEHNRLYWYRQTLGQGPEFLTYFQNEAQLEKSRLLSDRFSAERPKGSFSTLEIQRTEQGDSAMYLCASSMRVGGGDTQYFGPGTRLTVL.

The chain is built from TRBV20-1 and TRBJ1-1, with a tentative D call TRBD1 (5 bases). Germline V CDR1 and CDR2: DFQATT, SNEGSKA (reference sequence). V shed 3 bases and J shed 6 bases, with 8 bases lying between them. The CDR3 loop spans 11 amino acids. Here the CDR3 reads CSASDSPEAFF. The CDR3, as DNA: TGCAGTGCTAGTGACAGTCCTGAAGCTTTCTTT.

The chain uses TRBV5-5 and TRBJ1-3, with D unresolved. The V gene lost 10 bases and the J gene lost 6 bases, with 8 bases spanning the gap. The CDR3 has 10 residues. Germline V gene data show CDR1 as SGHKS and CDR2 as YYEKEE (reference sequence). The CDR3 bases are TGTGCCCACGTCCAAAACACCATATATTTT. Translation: CAHVQNTIYF. The whole variable domain, remainder taken from reference TRBV5-5 and TRBJ1-3, is DAGVTQSPTHLIKTRGQQVTLRCSPISGHKSVSWYQQVLGQGPQFIFQYYEKEERGRGNFPDRFSARQFPNYSSELNVNALLLGDSALYLCAHVQNTIYFGEGSWLTVV.

The chain has TRBV11-2 and TRBJ1-5, with 9 bases matching TRBD1. In germline, CDR1 is SGHAT, CDR2 FQNNGV. The ends lost 5 bases at V and 2 bases at J; junction bases unmatched: 4. This CDR3 has 15 residues. The CDR3 DNA sequence: TGTGCCAGCAGCGGAGGGACAGGGCGCAATCAGCCCCAGCATTTT. This sequence encodes CASSGGTGRNQPQHF.

The rearrangement uses TRBV5-4 and TRBJ1-2, with TRBD1 as a possible D gene (5 bases). There are 15 residues in the CDR3. Germline V gives CDR1 SGHNT, CDR2 YYREEE (reference sequence). With 4 bases removed from V and 0 bases from J, the gap between germline ends came to 13 bases. The CDR3 nucleotides are TGTGCCAGCAGCCCGGAGGGGAAAGCTAACTATGGCTACACCTTC. Encoded protein: CASSPEGKANYGYTF.

The chain couples TRBV28 to TRBJ2-7, with D perhaps matching TRBD1 (5 bases). There are 14 residues in the CDR3. The V gene lost 6 bases and the J gene lost 0 bases, with 12 bases spanning the gap. The germline V gene has CDR1 MDHEN and CDR2 SYDVKM. CDR3 loop: CASRLTGNSYEQYF. CDR3 nucleotides: TGTGCCAGCAGACTAACAGGAAACTCCTACGAGCAGTACTTC.

The gene calls are TRBV10-1 and TRBJ1-3; 7 bases are shared with TRBD1. This CDR3 has 16 residues. V was pared by 6 bases and J by 0 bases, with 8 bases of the junction left unmatched. CDR1 and CDR2 (germline): WNHNN, SYGVQD (reference sequence). In nucleotides, the CDR3 is TGCGCCAGCAGACCTAACAGGGGAAGCTCTGGAAACACCATATATTTT. Translation gives CASRPNRGSSGNTIYF.